These T cell receptor beta chains were read from a single sample in a study of metastatic and nonmetastatic thyroid tumors. TCRdb re-processed the PCR reads through MiXCR. Among over 50,000 clones listed, roughly 29% were seen once. Sequencing was done on a sample of blood. The receptors come from a female donor with papillary thyroid cancer or a benign thyroid nodule (not recorded which). Some clones in this sample may be carry-over from other donors' samples. Both conserved end residues are part of each CDR3. The order of the fields is J gene, V gene, CDR3 length, CDR3 protein.

J gene: TRBJ1-2; V gene: TRBV5-1; CDR3 length: 15; CDR3 protein: CASSLEITGQGGYTF
J gene: TRBJ2-7; V gene: TRBV6-1; CDR3 length: 15; CDR3 protein: CASSSLAGFSYEQYF
J gene: TRBJ2-7; V gene: TRBV12-3/TRBV12-4; CDR3 length: 17; CDR3 protein: CASSLWFGAGGVAEQYF
J gene: TRBJ2-1; V gene: TRBV9; CDR3 length: 16; CDR3 protein: CASSSPREVAYNEQFF
J gene: TRBJ1-1; V gene: TRBV20-1; CDR3 length: 15; CDR3 protein: CSARGIDTRYTEAFF
J gene: TRBJ2-1; V gene: TRBV6-1; CDR3 length: 15; CDR3 protein: CASRPGGGALNEQFF
J gene: TRBJ2-7; V gene: TRBV6-2/TRBV6-3; CDR3 length: 16; CDR3 protein: CASSYLAGSVSYEQYF
J gene: TRBJ2-3; V gene: TRBV20-1; CDR3 length: 11; CDR3 protein: CSGYETDTQYF
J gene: TRBJ2-7; V gene: TRBV28; CDR3 length: 12; CDR3 protein: CASSLGSYEQYF
J gene: TRBJ1-6; V gene: TRBV27; CDR3 length: 12; CDR3 protein: CASSLLGTGLLF
J gene: TRBJ1-2; V gene: TRBV7-9; CDR3 length: 14; CDR3 protein: CASSDSDTNYGYTF
J gene: TRBJ2-3; V gene: TRBV5-1; CDR3 length: 13; CDR3 protein: CASTSGRTDTQYF
J gene: TRBJ2-7; V gene: TRBV18; CDR3 length: 14; CDR3 protein: CASSRQGEIDEQYF
J gene: TRBJ2-7; V gene: TRBV28; CDR3 length: 12; CDR3 protein: CASTRGNYEQYF
J gene: TRBJ2-2; V gene: TRBV5-1; CDR3 length: 14; CDR3 protein: CASDGAGNTGELFF
J gene: TRBJ1-6; V gene: TRBV18; CDR3 length: 14; CDR3 protein: CASSPWGERSPLHF
J gene: TRBJ2-3; V gene: TRBV28; CDR3 length: 16; CDR3 protein: CASSSTGTGRTDTQYF
J gene: TRBJ1-2; V gene: TRBV9; CDR3 length: 14; CDR3 protein: CASSSDRGHYGYTF
J gene: TRBJ2-2; V gene: TRBV5-1; CDR3 length: 14; CDR3 protein: CASSWTGGTGELFF
J gene: TRBJ1-5; V gene: TRBV6-2/TRBV6-3; CDR3 length: 16; CDR3 protein: CASSWTGGGPNQPQHF
J gene: TRBJ1-2; V gene: TRBV11-2; CDR3 length: 14; CDR3 protein: CASSKTGTGYGYTF
J gene: TRBJ2-3; V gene: TRBV5-1; CDR3 length: 16; CDR3 protein: CASSLVFGTGGDTQYF
J gene: TRBJ1-3; V gene: TRBV11-2; CDR3 length: 15; CDR3 protein: CASSSPGAPGNTIYF
J gene: TRBJ1-1; V gene: TRBV3-1; CDR3 length: 14; CDR3 protein: CASSHVRGGTEAFF
J gene: TRBJ1-5; V gene: TRBV11-2; CDR3 length: 15; CDR3 protein: CASSLGPGSNQPQHF
J gene: TRBJ2-3; V gene: TRBV11-2; CDR3 length: 15; CDR3 protein: CASSLKNWDADTQYF
J gene: TRBJ1-1; V gene: TRBV28; CDR3 length: 15; CDR3 protein: CASSLFVPGDTEAFF